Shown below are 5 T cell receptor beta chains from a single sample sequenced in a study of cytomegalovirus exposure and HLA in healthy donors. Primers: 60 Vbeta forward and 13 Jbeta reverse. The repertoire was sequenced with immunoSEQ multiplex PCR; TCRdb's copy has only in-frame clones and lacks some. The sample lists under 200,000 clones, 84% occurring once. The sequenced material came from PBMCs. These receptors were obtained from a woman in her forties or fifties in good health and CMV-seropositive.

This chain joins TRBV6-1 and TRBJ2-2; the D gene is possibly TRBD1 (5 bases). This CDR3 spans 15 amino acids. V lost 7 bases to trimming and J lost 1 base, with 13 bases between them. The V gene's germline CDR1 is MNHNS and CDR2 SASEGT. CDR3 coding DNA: TGTGCCAGCAAAGACAGCTCTTGGAACACCGGGGAGCTGTTTTTT. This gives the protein CASKDSSWNTGELFF.

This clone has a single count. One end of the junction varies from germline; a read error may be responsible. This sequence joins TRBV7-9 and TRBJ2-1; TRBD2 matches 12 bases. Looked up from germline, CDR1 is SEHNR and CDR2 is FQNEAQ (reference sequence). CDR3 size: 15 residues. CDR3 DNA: TGTGCCAGCAGCCTAGCGGGGGGGCCTATGGATGAGCAGTTCTTC. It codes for CASSLAGGPMDEQFF.

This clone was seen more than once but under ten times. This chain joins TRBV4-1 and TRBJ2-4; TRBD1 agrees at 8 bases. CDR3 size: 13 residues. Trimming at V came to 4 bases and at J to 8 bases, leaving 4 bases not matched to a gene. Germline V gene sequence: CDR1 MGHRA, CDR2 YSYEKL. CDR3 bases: TGCGCCAGCAGCCTAGGACAGGGTGACATTCAGTACTTC. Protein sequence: CASSLGQGDIQYF.

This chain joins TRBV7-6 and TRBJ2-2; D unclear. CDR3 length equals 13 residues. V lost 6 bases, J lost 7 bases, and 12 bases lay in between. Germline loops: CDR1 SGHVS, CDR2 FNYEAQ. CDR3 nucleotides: TGTGCCAGCAGACGAACCAGTCTCGGGGAGCTGTTTTTT. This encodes CASRRTSLGELFF.

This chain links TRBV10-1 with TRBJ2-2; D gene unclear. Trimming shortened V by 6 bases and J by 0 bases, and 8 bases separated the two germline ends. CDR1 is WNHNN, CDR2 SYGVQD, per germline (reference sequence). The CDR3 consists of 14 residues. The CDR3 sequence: CASRRIANTGELFF. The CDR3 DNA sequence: TGCGCCAGCAGACGAATAGCGAACACCGGGGAGCTGTTTTTT.